A selection of T cell receptor beta chains follows, all from one sample in a study of breast tumors, draining lymph nodes, adjacent tissues. TCRdb recomputed calls from the multiplex PCR reads with MiXCR, one row per CDR3 protein. The table lists about 140,000 distinct CDR3 sequences, about 31% of them singletons. The specimen sequenced was axillary lymph node tissue. These receptors came from a female donor with breast cancer. Some clones in this sample may be carry-over from other donors' samples. Each CDR3 is given with its conserved first and last residue. A D gene is named only where the DNA matches it firmly. The size entry is marked missing in some rows and otherwise reads once, few, many or a size class.

TRBJ1-5 many NA TRBV19 14 TGTGCCAGTAGTACCCCCCAGGGAAATCAGCCCCAGCATTTT CASSTPQGNQPQHF
TRBJ1-3 many NA TRBV6-5 16 TGTGCCAGCAGTTACGGGGGGGTTGATTCTGGAAACACCATATATTTT CASSYGGVDSGNTIYF
TRBJ2-2 many NA TRBV7-9 15 TGTGCCAGCCCAGGGAACATGGGCGACACCGGGGAGCTGTTTTTT CASPGNMGDTGELFF
TRBJ2-5 NA NA TRBV4-3 15 TGCGCCAGCAGCCTCGGGCGGGACAACAAGGAGACCCAGCACTTC CASSLGRDNKETQHF
TRBJ2-5 many NA TRBV11-2 14 TGTGCCAGCAGCCAACGGTGGGGCCAAGAGGCCCAGTACTTC CASSQRWGQEAQYF
TRBJ1-3 many TRBD1 TRBV19 15 TGTGCCAGTAGTCCGCCGACAGGGATTGGAAACACCATATATTTT CASSPPTGIGNTIYF
TRBJ1-3 NA NA TRBV20-1 15 TGCAGTGCTAGCTCGGGACTGGGGGTAGCAAATACCATATATTTT CSASSGLGVANTIYF
TRBJ2-5 many TRBD1 TRBV14 15 TGTGCCAGCAGCCGATGGACAGGGGTCAAAGAGACCCAGTACTTC CASSRWTGVKETQYF
TRBJ2-7 NA NA TRBV6-1 14 TGTGCCAGCAGTCAGGGGACGAAGCCCTACGAGCAGTACTTC CASSQGTKPYEQYF
TRBJ1-4 many NA TRBV5-1 14 TGCGCCAGCAGGGAGGGGGGGACGACGGAAAAACTGTTTTTT CASREGGTTEKLFF
TRBJ2-7 NA NA TRBV6-5 14 TGTGCCAGCAGTCCCGGCGACCGAACCTACGAGCAGTACTTC CASSPGDRTYEQYF
TRBJ2-5 many TRBD1 TRBV11-2 14 TGTGCCAGCGGCCGGGACAGGGGACAAGAGACCCAGTACTTC CASGRDRGQETQYF
TRBJ2-7 many NA TRBV19 16 TGTGCCAGTAATCCCGGAGGGCTACGCACCCGCTACGAGCAGTACTTC CASNPGGLRTRYEQYF
TRBJ1-6 NA NA TRBV20-1 14 TGCAGTGCTAGTAGGCCGAAGGGGGGATCACCCCTCCACTTT CSASRPKGGSPLHF
TRBJ2-3 many NA TRBV4-2 13 TGTGCCAGCAGCCAGGGATCCACAGATACGCAGTATTTT CASSQGSTDTQYF
TRBJ1-2 NA TRBD1 TRBV7-9 14 TGTGCCAGCAGCGCACCCGGGACAGGGGATGGCTACACCTTC CASSAPGTGDGYTF
TRBJ2-1 many TRBD2 TRBV4-2 17 TGTGCCAGCAGCCAGGGGACTAGCGGGGGGGCCTACAATGAGCAGTTCTTC CASSQGTSGGAYNEQFF
TRBJ2-3 many TRBD2 TRBV20-1 14 TGCAGTGCCCGTCCTAGCGGGTTGGCAGATACGCAGTATTTT CSARPSGLADTQYF
TRBJ2-4 NA NA TRBV18 13 TGTGCCAGCTCACCGGCTGTGGTGGACATTCAGTACTTC CASSPAVVDIQYF
TRBJ2-2 NA NA TRBV24-1 14 TGTGCCACCAGTGGGACACTGAACACCGGGGAGCTGTTTTTT CATSGTLNTGELFF
TRBJ2-7 NA NA TRBV20-1 13 TGCAGTGCCGAAAGCAGACCCTACTACGGGCAGTACTTC CSAESRPYYGQYF
TRBJ1-6 NA TRBD1 TRBV7-9 15 TGTGCCAGCAGCTTCGCAGGGGGCTTGGATTCACCCCTCCACTTT CASSFAGGLDSPLHF
TRBJ1-4 many TRBD1 TRBV30 13 TGTGCCTGGAGGCGGACAGGGGGCGAAAAACTGTTTTTT CAWRRTGGEKLFF
TRBJ2-2 many TRBD1 TRBV24-1 15 TGTGCCACCAGTGACGCGGACAGGGGAAAAGGGGAGCTGTTTTTT CATSDADRGKGELFF
TRBJ1-4 NA NA TRBV20-1 16 TGCAGCGCTAGAGAAGGGGCTCGGGTAACTAATGAAAAACTGTTTTTT CSAREGARVTNEKLFF
TRBJ1-2 many NA TRBV30 13 TGTGCCACACAAGGGACGGGAGACTATGGCTACACCTTC CATQGTGDYGYTF
TRBJ1-1 few NA TRBV6-5 13 TGTGCCAGCAGCTGGGAAGTGAACACTGAAGCTTTCTTT CASSWEVNTEAFF
TRBJ2-2 many NA TRBV6-5 12 TGTGCCAGCAGCCCTCCCACGGGGGAGCTGTTTTTT CASSPPTGELFF
TRBJ1-6 few NA TRBV2 14 TGTGCTAGAGACTTGACAGACAATAATTCACCCCTCCACTTT CARDLTDNNSPLHF
TRBJ2-3 NA NA TRBV2 11 TGTGCCAGCAGTGAGGCTGATACGCAGTGTTTT CASSEADTQCF
TRBJ1-2 NA TRBD1 TRBV11-2 15 TGTGTCAGCAGCCCCTACGTGGGACAGGGTTCGATATACACCTTC CVSSPYVGQGSIYTF
TRBJ1-2 NA NA TRBV7-9 14 TGTGCCAGCAGCTTGCAGGGGCCCAACTGTGGCTACAGCTTC CASSLQGPNCGYSF
TRBJ2-2 many TRBD1 TRBV4-1 18 TGCGCCAGCAGCCGCCAAGTCTCAGGGGGCTGGAACACCGGGGAGCTGTTTTTT CASSRQVSGGWNTGELFF
TRBJ2-1 many NA TRBV12-3/TRBV12-4 12 TGTGCCAGCAGCCTCCTGTGGAGTGAGCAGTTCTTC CASSLLWSEQFF
TRBJ1-2 many TRBD1 TRBV2 13 TGTGCCAGCAGAGGACAGGGGGCATGGGGCTACACCTTC CASRGQGAWGYTF
TRBJ1-3 many TRBD1 TRBV18 16 TGTGCCAGCTCAAAAAATGGACAGGGGGATGGAAACACCATATATTTT CASSKNGQGDGNTIYF
TRBJ2-3 many NA TRBV5-1 14 TGCGCCAGCAGCCTCATGGGAGTACCAGATACGCAGTATTTT CASSLMGVPDTQYF
TRBJ1-4 many NA TRBV13 15 TGTGCCAGCAGCCTCGGGACCCATCTGGGAGAAAAACTGTTTTTT CASSLGTHLGEKLFF
TRBJ1-2 many NA TRBV20-1 12 TGCAGTGCTAGAGACGGAAGGGAAAGCTACACCTTC CSARDGRESYTF
TRBJ1-1 many NA TRBV7-9 12 TGTGCCAGCAGCTTATACGCGGTCGGGGCTTTCTTT CASSLYAVGAFF
TRBJ2-1 NA NA TRBV6-1 16 TGTGCCAGCAGTGAAGTTCTGGGGAGCTCCTACAATGAGCAGTTCTTC CASSEVLGSSYNEQFF
TRBJ1-2 many NA TRBV12-3/TRBV12-4 12 TGTGCCAGCAGTTCCGAACCACAGGGCTACACCTTC CASSSEPQGYTF
TRBJ1-4 NA NA TRBV6-5 15 TGTGCCAGCAGTTCCTCGCGGGAAAGAAATGAAAAGCTGTTTTTT CASSSSRERNEKLFF
TRBJ2-6 NA NA TRBV2 16 TGTGCCAGCACCGGGGGTACATACACTGGGGCCAACGTCCTGACTTTC CASTGGTYTGANVLTF
TRBJ1-1 few TRBD1 TRBV20-1 15 TGCAGTGCCGGTCCCGGGACAGGGATGAACACTGAAGCTTTCTTT CSAGPGTGMNTEAFF
TRBJ1-2 many NA TRBV3-1 15 TGTGCCAGCAGCCCCACGGGGGACCAGTACTATGGCTACACCTTC CASSPTGDQYYGYTF
TRBJ2-7 many TRBD1 TRBV2 19 TGTGCCAGCAGTGAAGGAGGGACAGGGCTTTCAAGATTTTCCTACGAGCAGTACTTC CASSEGGTGLSRFSYEQYF
TRBJ1-2 NA NA TRBV7-2 14 TGTGCCAGCACTCGAGATGGGGGGGACTATGGCTACACCTTC CASTRDGGDYGYTF
TRBJ2-1 once NA TRBV7-3 20 NA CDSSFYICSAPDTYSNEQFF
TRBJ1-1 few NA TRBV7-9 14 TGTGCCAGCAGCTTAACTACAGGGAACACTGAAGCTTTCTTT CASSLTTGNTEAFF
TRBJ2-5 many TRBD2 TRBV27 17 TGTGCCAGCAGTTCCCGCCGGGGTCTAGCGGCAGGAGAGACCCAGTACTTC CASSSRRGLAAGETQYF
TRBJ2-5 many TRBD1 TRBV15 17 TGTGCCACCAGCAGAAAACCATACAGGGGTGCTGGAGAGACCCAGTACTTC CATSRKPYRGAGETQYF
TRBJ2-7 many NA TRBV3-1 14 TGTGCCAGCAGCCAGAAGGGCGCCGACTACGAGCAGTACTTC CASSQKGADYEQYF